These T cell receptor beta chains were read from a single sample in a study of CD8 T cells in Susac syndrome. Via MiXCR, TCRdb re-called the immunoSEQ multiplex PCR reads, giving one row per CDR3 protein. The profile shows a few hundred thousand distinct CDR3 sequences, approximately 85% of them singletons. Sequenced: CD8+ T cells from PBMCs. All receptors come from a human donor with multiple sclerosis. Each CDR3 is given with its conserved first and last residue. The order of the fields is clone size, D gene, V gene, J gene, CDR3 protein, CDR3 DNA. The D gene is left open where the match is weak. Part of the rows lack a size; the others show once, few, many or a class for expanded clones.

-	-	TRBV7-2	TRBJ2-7	CASSLDLASYEQYF	TGTGCCAGCAGCTTAGACCTAGCGTCGTACGAGCAGTACTTC
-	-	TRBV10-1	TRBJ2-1	CASSDRELPLQFF	TGCGCCAGCAGTGACCGAGAGCTCCCCTTGCAGTTCTTC
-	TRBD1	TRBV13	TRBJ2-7	CASSLGGQGVYEQYF	TGTGCCAGCAGCTTGGGTGGACAGGGGGTATACGAGCAGTACTTC
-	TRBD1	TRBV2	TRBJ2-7	CASRAGTGIHEQYF	TGTGCCAGCAGAGCCGGGACAGGGATCCACGAGCAGTACTTC
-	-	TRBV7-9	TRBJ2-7	CASSKLERYEQYF	TGTGCCAGCAGCAAACTAGAGAGATACGAGCAGTACTTC
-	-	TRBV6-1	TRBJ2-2	CASSEEAFTGELFF	TGTGCCAGCAGTGAAGAGGCTTTCACCGGGGAGCTGTTTTTT
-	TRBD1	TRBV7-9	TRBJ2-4	CASSSGQGNIQYF	TGTGCCAGCAGCTCGGGACAGGGAAACATTCAGTACTTC
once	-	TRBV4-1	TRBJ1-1	CASCPWPGVRTEAFF	TGCGCCAGTTGTCCCTGGCCGGGCGTGAGGACTGAAGCTTTCTTT
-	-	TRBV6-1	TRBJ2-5	CASRKDTQETQYF	TGTGCCAGCAGAAAGGACACCCAAGAGACCCAGTACTTC
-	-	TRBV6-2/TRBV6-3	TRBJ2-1	CASSYSTVTGVEQFF	TGTGCCAGCAGTTACTCCACAGTGACCGGGGTCGAGCAGTTCTTC
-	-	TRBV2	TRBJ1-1	CATYTVNTEAFF	TGTGCCACCTACACCGTAAACACTGAAGCTTTCTTT